The 31 T cell receptor beta chains below were found in one sample sequenced in a study of blood T cell repertoires in COVID-19. Produced via immunoSEQ multiplex PCR; TCRdb's table is partial and in-frame only. This table has some 320,000 clones, more than 75% appearing once. Sequenced: peripheral blood. The receptor set was obtained from a woman aged 45 to 65 who had recovered from COVID-19.

This chain links TRBV5-6 with TRBJ2-1; the match to TRBD1 covers 9 bases. With V trimmed by 1 base and J by 8 bases, 7 bases remained unmatched. CDR1 is SGHDT, CDR2 YYEEEE, per germline. The CDR3 length is 15 residues. CDR3: CASSLRGTGPDEQFF. The CDR3 DNA reads as TGTGCCAGCAGCTTGAGGGGGACAGGGCCCGATGAGCAGTTCTTC.

This clone was counted between two and nine times. This chain links TRBV5-1 with TRBJ2-7; D ambiguous. This CDR3 contains 15 residues. The ends were cut back, 2 bases at V and 5 bases at J, with 17 bases in the middle. Germline CDR1 is SGHRS and CDR2 is YFSETQ. This CDR3 reads CASSLERPTGDEQYF. The CDR3 DNA reads TGCGCCAGCAGCTTAGAACGCCCCACGGGTGACGAGCAGTACTTC.

This chain joins TRBV30 and TRBJ2-6; 8 nucleotides align to TRBD1. Losses at the gene ends were 4 bases for V and 0 bases for J; bases not matched to a gene: 5. Per germline, CDR1 GTSNPN and CDR2 SVGIG (reference sequence). The CDR3 is made up of 16 amino acids. The CDR3 protein is CAWKWTGNSGANVLTF. CDR3 bases: TGTGCCTGGAAATGGACAGGGAACTCTGGGGCCAACGTCCTGACTTTC.

The V call is TRBV4-1, the J call TRBJ1-1; D unclear. The CDR3 contains 13 residues. Germline V lookup: CDR1 MGHRA, CDR2 YSYEKL. Trimming took off 3 bases at V and 6 bases at J, with 11 bases between the two ends. The CDR3 here is CASSHQAGAEAFF. The CDR3, as DNA: TGCGCCAGCAGCCATCAGGCCGGGGCTGAAGCTTTCTTT.

This chain links TRBV28 with TRBJ2-5; 7 bases map to TRBD2. Germline values: CDR1 MDHEN, CDR2 SYDVKM. V was pared by 4 bases and J by 4 bases, with 6 bases of the junction left unmatched. The CDR3 contains 14 residues. CDR3 protein: CASSSAVAGETQYF. As DNA, the CDR3 is TGTGCCAGCAGTTCTGCGGTAGCGGGAGAGACCCAGTACTTC.

The rearrangement links TRBV5-5 to TRBJ2-4; D possibly corresponds to TRBD2 (5 bases). Germline V gene lookup returns CDR1 SGHKS and CDR2 YYEKEE (reference sequence). The V end was cut by 4 bases, the J end by 0 bases, with 14 bases between. CDR3 length: 16 amino acids. The CDR3 DNA reads TGTGCCAGCAGCCCATCGATCGGACTAGCCAAAAACATTCAGTACTTC. Translated: CASSPSIGLAKNIQYF.

J is TRBJ1-1 and V is TRBV19; the D gene is possibly TRBD1 (6 bases). Germline V lookup: CDR1 LNHDA, CDR2 SQIVND (reference sequence). The CDR3 sequence is 14 residues long. V was shortened by 5 bases and J by 6 bases, with 16 bases between the two germline ends. CDR3 coding DNA: TGTGCCAGTAGTCCAACAGGGCCCCTTTCTGAAGCTTTCTTT. This translates into CASSPTGPLSEAFF. Full variable domain (rest looked up from reference TRBV19 and TRBJ1-1): DGGITQSPKYLFRKEGQNVTLSCEQNLNHDAMYWYRQDPGQGLRLIYYSQIVNDFQKGDIAEGYSVSREKKESFPLTVTSAQKNPTAFYLCASSPTGPLSEAFFGQGTRLTVV.

V is TRBV5-4 and J is TRBJ2-7; D is unresolved. Germline CDR1 is SGHNT and CDR2 is YYREEE (reference sequence). The CDR3 is 14 amino acids. The V end was cut by 2 bases, the J end by 7 bases, with 16 bases between. The CDR3 nucleotides read TGTGCCAGCAGCTTAGCTTCCGATCCTCTTGAGCAGTACTTC. Protein: CASSLASDPLEQYF.

In its sample, this clone was seen once. The CDR3 DNA reads as TGTGCCAGCACCCAAGCACGGGAGACCCAGTACTTC. Protein sequence: CASTQARETQYF. The chain is built from TRBV7-9 and TRBJ2-5; D not certain. V shed 7 bases and J shed 5 bases, with 11 bases lying between them. The CDR3 is 12 amino acids. Germline CDR1 reads SEHNR; CDR2 reads FQNEAQ (reference sequence).

This clone was picked up one time. The chain employs TRBV28 and TRBJ1-4, with TRBD1 identical over 8 bases. CDR1 and CDR2 (germline): MDHEN, SYDVKM. Trimming at V came to 7 bases and at J to 2 bases, leaving 3 bases not matched to a gene. This CDR3 comprises 14 residues. CDR3 nucleotides: TGTGCCAGCAAAAGACAGGGGACTAATGAAAAACTGTTTTTT. This codes for CASKRQGTNEKLFF.

This chain uses TRBV15 with TRBJ2-5; D unresolved. The CDR3 consists of 13 residues. V lost 1 base, J lost 2 bases, and 5 bases lay in between. CDR1 and CDR2 (germline): LNHNV, YYDKDF (reference sequence). The CDR3: CATSRVAQETQYF. As DNA, the CDR3 is TGTGCCACCAGCAGAGTTGCGCAAGAGACCCAGTACTTC.

The chain joins TRBV2 to TRBJ1-2; D possibly corresponds to TRBD1 (6 bases). This CDR3 contains 14 residues. CDR1 and CDR2 (germline): SNHLY, FYNNEI. V lost 7 bases and J 6 bases, leaving 18 bases between the germline ends. The CDR3 bases are TGTGCCAGCACCTTCGACAGGAGACCCAATGGCTACACCTTC. Its translation is CASTFDRRPNGYTF.

Only a few counts were recorded for this clone. The chain links TRBV30 to TRBJ1-2; no definite D call. Trimming stripped 0 bases from V and 0 bases from J, with 5 bases between. The CDR3 contains 13 residues. Germline V gives CDR1 GTSNPN, CDR2 SVGIG (reference sequence). DNA for the CDR3: TGTGCCTGGAGTGTTAGAACTAACTATGGCTACACCTTC. This translates into CAWSVRTNYGYTF.

This clone has only a few counts. The V call is TRBV5-1, the J call TRBJ2-3; 12 bases match TRBD2. The CDR3 has 17 amino acids. Trimming cost V 1 base and J 4 bases; bases outside gene matches: 7. The germline V gene has CDR1 SGHRS and CDR2 YFSETQ. CDR3 protein: CASSLSASGRAADTQYF. In nucleotides, the CDR3 is TGCGCCAGCAGCTTGTCGGCTAGCGGGAGGGCTGCAGATACGCAGTATTTT.

The chain carries TRBV28 and TRBJ2-5; TRBD1 matches 8 bases. CDR1 and CDR2 (germline): MDHEN, SYDVKM. The ends lost 6 bases at V and 3 bases at J; junction bases unmatched: 9. The CDR3 is made up of 15 amino acids. Here the CDR3 DNA reads TGTGCCAGCAGCAGATCAGGGGGCAGGAAAGAGACCCAGTACTTC. Translated: CASSRSGGRKETQYF.

The table lists this clone with a count of one. The chain joins TRBV7-2 to TRBJ2-1; a possible D gene is TRBD2 (6 bases). CDR1 and CDR2 (germline): SGHTA, FQGNSA. V was cut by 5 bases and J by 4 bases, with 15 bases left in between. This CDR3 is 15 amino acids long. Here the CDR3 reads CASSAGLSRYNEQFF. DNA for the CDR3: TGTGCCAGCAGCGCGGGACTCTCGAGATACAATGAGCAGTTCTTC.

This chain uses TRBV24-1 with TRBJ2-5, with D maybe TRBD2 (6 bases). This CDR3 region has 17 residues. Trimming shortened V by 4 bases and J by 5 bases, and 22 bases separated the two germline ends. Per germline, CDR1 KGHDR and CDR2 SFDVKD. The CDR3: CATSDAGEAGGSETQYF. CDR3 sequence (DNA): TGTGCCACCAGTGACGCCGGTGAAGCGGGTGGCTCCGAGACCCAGTACTTC.

This chain links TRBV12-3 or TRBV12-4 with TRBJ2-7, with a weak D call TRBD2 (5 bases). This CDR3 has 13 amino acids. V shed 0 bases and J shed 12 bases, with 15 bases lying between them. The CDR3 sequence: CASSLAERWELYF. The CDR3 DNA reads as TGTGCCAGCAGTTTAGCGGAACGATGGGAGTTGTACTTC.

The chain carries TRBV7-6 and TRBJ1-1; a weak D match, TRBD1 (5 bases). CDR3 length equals 15 residues. CDR1 and CDR2 (germline): SGHVS, FNYEAQ. V was cut by 0 bases and J by 5 bases, with 13 bases left in between. The CDR3 DNA reads TGTGCCAGCAGCTTAGCGCTCGGGGGAGGGACTGAAGCTTTCTTT. This encodes CASSLALGGGTEAFF.

The V and J genes are TRBV4-1 and TRBJ1-2; TRBD1 might be the D (5 bases). Trimming left V 4 bases short and J 6 bases short, with 12 bases between. Looked up from germline, CDR1 is MGHRA and CDR2 is YSYEKL. The CDR3 runs 13 residues. CDR3 sequence reads: CASSPTVDHGYTF. The CDR3 DNA follows: TGCGCCAGCAGCCCGACAGTCGATCATGGCTACACCTTC.

This clone turned up a few times. In the same sample, other DNA sequences code for this CDR3. The chain uses TRBV21-1 and TRBJ1-5; the table assigns TRBD1, which was not confirmed against the DNA. TRBV21-1 is assigned pseudogene status. CDR3 length equals 16 residues. In DNA, the CDR3 is TGTGCCAGCAGCAGGCCTTCAAGACAGGTTAATCAGCCCCAGCATTTT. This translates into CASSRPSRQVNQPQHF.

The V gene is TRBV5-1, the J gene TRBJ2-2, with a weak D call TRBD2 (6 bases). The CDR3 runs to 17 residues. Per germline, CDR1 SGHRS and CDR2 YFSETQ. V dropped 1 base and J dropped 0 bases, with 13 bases sitting between them. The CDR3 nucleotides are TGCGCCAGCAGCTTGTCGCGGGGACGAACGAACACCGGGGAGCTGTTTTTT. It yields the protein CASSLSRGRTNTGELFF.

The chain has TRBV6-2 or TRBV6-3 and TRBJ2-7, with 7 positions matching TRBD2. Germline V gene lookup returns CDR1 MNHEY and CDR2 SVGEGT. V trimming: 0 bases; J trimming: 2 bases; junction bases outside the gene matches: 13. The length of the CDR3 is 18 residues. CDR3 coding DNA: TGTGCCAGCAGTTACTCGATGCCGCTCGAGCGGGGAACCTACGAGCAGTACTTC. Encoded protein: CASSYSMPLERGTYEQYF.

Notes on this clone: Other DNA sequences of this sample code for an identical CDR3. DNA of the CDR3: TGCGCCAGCAGCTTGGCCGGGCGGGGTGGCTACACCTTC. Encoded protein: CASSLAGRGGYTF. The chain combines TRBV5-1 with TRBJ1-2; D unclear. Trimming left V 0 bases short and J 7 bases short, with 10 bases between. The CDR3 spans 13 residues. Per the germline V gene, CDR1 is SGHRS and CDR2 is YFSETQ.

This chain joins TRBV10-3 and TRBJ2-1; D gene ambiguous. Germline values: CDR1 ENHRY, CDR2 SYGVKD. Trimming took off 4 bases at V and 3 bases at J, with 7 bases between the two ends. The CDR3 runs 13 residues. The CDR3 region has the DNA TGTGCCATCAGTGTAGAAGTCTACAATGAGCAGTTCTTC. As protein: CAISVEVYNEQFF.

V is TRBV5-1 and J is TRBJ2-3, with 11 bases aligning to TRBD2. CDR3 length equals 16 residues. Germline CDR1 is SGHRS and CDR2 is YFSETQ. Losses at the gene ends were 5 bases for V and 2 bases for J; bases not matched to a gene: 7. The CDR3 sequence: CASRTSGGPNTDTQYF. The CDR3 DNA sequence: TGCGCCAGCAGAACTAGCGGGGGACCGAACACAGATACGCAGTATTTT.

The chain uses TRBV19 and TRBJ2-7, with 9 positions matching TRBD1. Losses at the gene ends were 6 bases for V and 5 bases for J; bases not matched to a gene: 11. The length of the CDR3 is 15 residues. Per germline, CDR1 LNHDA and CDR2 SQIVND (reference sequence). CDR3 bases: TGTGCCAGTAGCCCGCTCGTAGGACAGGGGCACGAGCAGTACTTC. This gives the protein CASSPLVGQGHEQYF.

This clone came up once. The chain uses TRBV5-4 and TRBJ2-2, with 14 nucleotides matching TRBD2. The CDR3 is made up of 17 amino acids. Germline V gene sequence: CDR1 SGHNT, CDR2 YYREEE (reference sequence). Germline trimming cut 4 bases from V and 1 base from J; bases unmatched to any gene: 3. The CDR3, as DNA: TGTGCCAGCAGCCCGGGGACTAGCGGGAGGAACACCGGGGAGCTGTTTTTT. As protein: CASSPGTSGRNTGELFF.

This chain connects TRBV20-1 to TRBJ2-3, with TRBD2 as a possible D gene (6 bases). The CDR3 is 11 amino acids. Germline V lookup: CDR1 DFQATT, CDR2 SNEGSKA (reference sequence). V was pared by 6 bases and J by 12 bases, with 16 bases between. The CDR3 DNA reads TGCAGTGCGAGCAGTGGGACTTTCCAGTATTTT. It encodes CSASSGTFQYF.

The chain is built from TRBV18 and TRBJ2-3; 7 bases are shared with TRBD2. The CDR3 length is 12 residues. CDR1 and CDR2 from the germline V gene are KGHSH and LQKENI. V shed 4 bases, J shed 6 bases, and the junction held 1 base outside the gene matches. DNA for the CDR3: TGTGCCAGCTCACAAGCGGGGGATACGCAGTATTTT. Residues: CASSQAGDTQYF.

This clone has a handful of counts. V gene TRBV15 combines with J gene TRBJ2-3; TRBD1 might be the D (5 bases). This CDR3 spans 15 amino acids. Germline values: CDR1 LNHNV, CDR2 YYDKDF (reference sequence). Between the trimmed V and J ends, which lost 0 bases and 3 bases, there was a span of 10 bases. The CDR3 protein is CATSRDPGITDTQYF. In DNA, the CDR3 is TGTGCCACCAGCAGAGATCCAGGGATAACAGATACGCAGTATTTT.